The clone carrying this TCR beta chain occurred once. Antigen: not known. Assay: immunoSEQ multiplex PCR; the TCRdb copy retains only in-frame clones and omits some. The sample records 80,000 to 95,000 clones, around 93% being singletons. The CDR3 consists of 14 residues. The V end lost 4 bases, the J end lost 4 bases, and 13 bases lay between the germline ends. The germline V gene encodes CDR1 SGHAT and CDR2 FQNNGV. The data originate from a study of graft-versus-host responses after intestinal transplantation. This chain links TRBV11-2 with TRBJ1-1; D remains unclear. This sequence originates from a human donor who received an intestinal transplant. The sample in question was unstimulated CD8+ T cells sorted from spleen or lymph node cells, obtained before intestinal transplant. The CDR3 coding sequence is TGTGCCAGCAGCTCCCCGGGAGCCGGCACTGAAGCTTTCTTT. Its translation: CASSSPGAGTEAFF.